This passage covers 13 T cell receptor beta chains from one sample sequenced in a study of cytotoxic CD8 clonotypes in ibrutinib-treated CLL. Sequencing used immunoSEQ multiplex PCR; TCRdb keeps in-frame clones, though not all of them. The sample has some 140,000 clones; under 95% are singletons. Sequencing used PBMCs, obtained after 12 months of ibrutinib treatment. All receptors derive from a human donor with chronic lymphocytic leukemia.

This clone has only one observation. Other nucleotide sequences in the sample specify the same CDR3. The chain links TRBV27 to TRBJ2-7; TRBD2 agrees at 7 bases. CDR3 length: 14 amino acids. The trim removed 2 bases at V and 4 bases at J, leaving 5 bases unmatched. Per the germline V gene, CDR1 is MNHEY and CDR2 is SMNVEV (reference sequence). The CDR3 sequence is CASSLQRESYEQYF. The DNA for the CDR3 is TGTGCCAGCAGTTTACAGCGGGAATCATACGAGCAGTACTTC.

About this clone: The sample holds other DNA sequences that translate to the same CDR3. The chain is built from TRBV9 and TRBJ2-7; 12 bases line up with TRBD2. Germline CDR1 reads SGDLS; CDR2 reads YYNGEE. The CDR3 extends over 17 amino acids. V was pared by 2 bases and J by 1 base, with 7 bases of the junction left unmatched. Here the CDR3 reads CASSVGEGLAGSYEQYF. DNA of the CDR3: TGTGCCAGCAGCGTGGGGGAGGGACTAGCGGGTTCCTACGAGCAGTACTTC. The complete variable domain, with remaining parts taken from reference TRBV9 and TRBJ2-7, reads DSGVTQTPKHLITATGQRVTLRCSPRSGDLSVYWYQQSLDQGLQFLIQYYNGEERAKGNILERFSAQQFPDLHSELNLSSLELGDSALYFCASSVGEGLAGSYEQYFGPGTRLTVT.

V is TRBV7-2 and J is TRBJ1-1; 7 bases are shared with TRBD1. This CDR3 region has 19 residues. Germline V gene lookup returns CDR1 SGHTA and CDR2 FQGNSA. V lost 5 bases and J lost 0; bases outside the gene matches: 18. The CDR3 region is CASSLPIKTGAPMNTEAFF. The CDR3 DNA sequence: TGTGCCAGCAGCCTACCGATAAAAACAGGGGCACCCATGAACACTGAAGCTTTCTTT.

The chain combines TRBV20-1 with TRBJ2-1; 8 bases are shared with TRBD2. J lost 10 bases, V lost 7 bases, and 6 bases had no gene match. This CDR3 is 11 amino acids long. From germline, CDR1 is DFQATT and CDR2 SNEGSKA (reference sequence). The CDR3: CSENSGNEQFF. CDR3 nucleotide sequence: TGCAGTGAGAATAGCGGGAACGAGCAGTTCTTC.

The chain recombines TRBV27 with TRBJ1-5, with a possible D match to TRBD1 (5 bases). Germline V gene sequence: CDR1 MNHEY, CDR2 SMNVEV (reference sequence). CDR3 size: 15 residues. Trimming removed 3 bases at V and 4 bases at J, with 13 bases between. Here the CDR3 reads CASSLWPTENQPQHF. DNA of the CDR3: TGTGCCAGCAGTTTGTGGCCGACAGAGAATCAGCCCCAGCATTTT.

The J gene is TRBJ2-1, the V gene TRBV29-1; D possibly uses TRBD1 or TRBD2 (6 bases each). V was clipped by 2 bases and J by 10 bases, with 12 bases between them. The CDR3 extends over 12 amino acids. Germline loops: CDR1 SQVTM, CDR2 ANQGSEA. The CDR3 nucleotides read TGCAGCGTTGAACCGAGGGGGGTGGAGCAGTTCTTC. Amino acids: CSVEPRGVEQFF.

V is TRBV7-9 and J is TRBJ2-5, with 12 bases identical to TRBD2. The germline CDR1 and CDR2 sequences are SEHNR and FQNEAQ (reference sequence). The CDR3 covers 16 residues. V dropped 1 base and J dropped 5; count of bases not matched to a gene: 5. The DNA of the CDR3 is TGTGCCAGCAGCTTAGGTAGGACTAGCGGGATGGAGACCCAGTACTTC. Protein product: CASSLGRTSGMETQYF.

This clone was observed once. The rearrangement joins TRBV5-1 to TRBJ2-7; D not certain. The germline V and J ends were trimmed by 8 bases and 5 bases, with 2 bases remaining between them. CDR3 length: 8 residues. Germline loops: CDR1 SGHRS, CDR2 YFSETQ. For the CDR3, the DNA is TGCGCCAGTAACGAGCAGTACTTC. This encodes CASNEQYF.

V usage is TRBV28 and J usage is TRBJ1-5; D call uncertain. The V and J ends lost 3 bases and 4 bases respectively, with 10 bases between them. CDR1 MDHEN and CDR2 SYDVKM come from the germline V gene. CDR3 size: 14 residues. The CDR3 DNA follows: TGTGCCAGCAGTTTTGGGCAGCCTAATCAGCCCCAGCATTTT. Its translation is CASSFGQPNQPQHF.

The chain uses TRBV7-8 and TRBJ2-1, with D perhaps TRBD2 (6 bases). The ends were cut back, 2 bases at V and 8 bases at J, with 10 bases in the middle. The CDR3 has 13 amino acids. Germline CDR1 and CDR2: SGHVS and FQNEAQ. CDR3 sequence reads: CASSLRRDHEQFF. CDR3 sequence (DNA): TGTGCCAGCAGCTTAAGGCGGGACCATGAGCAGTTCTTC. Based on the CDR3 plus reference TRBV7-8 and TRBJ2-1, the full variable domain is GAGVSQSPRYKVAKRGQDVALRCDPISGHVSLFWYQQALGQGPEFLTYFQNEAQLDKSGLPSDRFFAERPEGSVSTLKIQRTQQEDSAVYLCASSLRRDHEQFFGPGTRLTVL.

This clone has a single count. The chain employs TRBV11-2 and TRBJ2-3, with D uncertain. Trimming cost V 8 bases and J 4 bases, with 7 bases left between them. The CDR3 length is 11 residues. CDR1 and CDR2 from the germline V gene are SGHAT and FQNNGV. This CDR3 is CASQISDTQYF. Here the CDR3 DNA reads TGTGCCAGCCAAATTTCAGATACGCAGTATTTT. Complete variable domain (other parts from reference TRBV11-2 and TRBJ2-3): EAGVAQSPRYKIIEKRQSVAFWCNPISGHATLYWYQQILGQGPKLLIQFQNNGVVDDSQLPKDRFSAERLKGVDSTLKIQPAKLEDSAVYLCASQISDTQYFGPGTRLTVL.

The chain is built from TRBV28 and TRBJ1-2; TRBD1 is a possible D gene (6 bases). This CDR3 region has 14 residues. Trimming stripped 6 bases from V and 5 bases from J, with 16 bases between. CDR1 MDHEN and CDR2 SYDVKM come from the germline V gene. The CDR3 is CASRPPQGSYGYTF. The CDR3 DNA follows: TGTGCCAGCAGGCCACCTCAGGGGAGTTATGGCTACACCTTC.

This rearrangement joins TRBV9 to TRBJ2-5; D perhaps matches TRBD2 (5 bases). CDR1 and CDR2 (germline): SGDLS, YYNGEE. The CDR3 runs 15 residues. Trimming shortened V by 7 bases and J by 1 base, and 17 bases separated the two germline ends. In DNA, the CDR3 is TGTGCCAGCGGAGATGGGAGAGGTGGCCAAGAGACCCAGTACTTC. Its translation is CASGDGRGGQETQYF.